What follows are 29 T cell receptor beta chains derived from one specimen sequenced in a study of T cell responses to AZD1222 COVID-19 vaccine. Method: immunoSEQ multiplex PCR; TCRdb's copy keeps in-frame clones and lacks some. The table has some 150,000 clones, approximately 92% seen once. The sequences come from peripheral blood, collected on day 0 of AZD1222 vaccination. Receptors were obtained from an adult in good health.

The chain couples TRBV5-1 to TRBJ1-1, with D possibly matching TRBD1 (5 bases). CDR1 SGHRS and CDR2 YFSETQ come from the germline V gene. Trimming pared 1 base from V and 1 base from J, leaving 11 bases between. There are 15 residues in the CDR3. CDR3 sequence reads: CASSLMQGANTEAFF. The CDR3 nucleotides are TGCGCCAGCAGCTTGATGCAGGGAGCGAACACTGAAGCTTTCTTT.

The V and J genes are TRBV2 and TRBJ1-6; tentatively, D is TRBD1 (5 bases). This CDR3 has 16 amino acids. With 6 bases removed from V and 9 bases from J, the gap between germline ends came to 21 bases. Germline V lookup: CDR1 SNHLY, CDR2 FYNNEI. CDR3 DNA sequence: TGTGCCAGCAGCGACCCCTCGGGGCGGAGGGGTTCACCCCTCCACTTT. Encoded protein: CASSDPSGRRGSPLHF.

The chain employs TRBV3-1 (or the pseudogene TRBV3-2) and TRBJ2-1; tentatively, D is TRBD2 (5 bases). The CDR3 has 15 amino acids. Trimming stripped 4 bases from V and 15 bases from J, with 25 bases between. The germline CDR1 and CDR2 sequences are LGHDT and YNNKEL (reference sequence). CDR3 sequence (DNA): TGTGCCAGCAGCCTTTTAGAGGCGGGTCAGGAGCGAGGGTTCTTC. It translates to CASSLLEAGQERGFF.

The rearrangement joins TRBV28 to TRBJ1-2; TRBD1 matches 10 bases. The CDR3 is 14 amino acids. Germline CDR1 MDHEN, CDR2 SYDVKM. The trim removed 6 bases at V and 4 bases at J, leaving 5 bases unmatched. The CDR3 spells CASRRGQGSYGYTF. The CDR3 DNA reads TGTGCCAGCAGACGGGGACAGGGGTCCTATGGCTACACCTTC.

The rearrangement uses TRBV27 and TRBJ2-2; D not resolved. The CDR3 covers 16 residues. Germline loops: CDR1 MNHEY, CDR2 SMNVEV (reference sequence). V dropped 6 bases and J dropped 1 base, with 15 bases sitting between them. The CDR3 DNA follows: TGTGCCAGCAGGGGTACGGAAACAGTGAACACCGGGGAGCTGTTTTTT. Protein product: CASRGTETVNTGELFF.

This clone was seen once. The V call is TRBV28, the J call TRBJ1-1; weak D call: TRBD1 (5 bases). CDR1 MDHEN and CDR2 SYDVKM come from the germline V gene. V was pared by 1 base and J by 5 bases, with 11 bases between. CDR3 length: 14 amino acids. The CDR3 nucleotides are TGTGCCAGCAGTTTATCCAGGGTGCGGACTGAAGCTTTCTTT. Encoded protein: CASSLSRVRTEAFF.

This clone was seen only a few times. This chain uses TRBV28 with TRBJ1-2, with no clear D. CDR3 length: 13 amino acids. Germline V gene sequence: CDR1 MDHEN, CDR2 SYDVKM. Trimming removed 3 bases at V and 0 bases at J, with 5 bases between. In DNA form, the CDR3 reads TGTGCCAGCAGTTTGGCCCCTAACTATGGCTACACCTTC. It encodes CASSLAPNYGYTF.

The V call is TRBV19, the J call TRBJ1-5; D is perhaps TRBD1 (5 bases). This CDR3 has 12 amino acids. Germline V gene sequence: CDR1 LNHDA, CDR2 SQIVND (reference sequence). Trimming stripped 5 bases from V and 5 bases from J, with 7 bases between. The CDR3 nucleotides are TGTGCCAGTAGTCCACAGGATCAGCCCCAGCATTTT. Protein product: CASSPQDQPQHF.

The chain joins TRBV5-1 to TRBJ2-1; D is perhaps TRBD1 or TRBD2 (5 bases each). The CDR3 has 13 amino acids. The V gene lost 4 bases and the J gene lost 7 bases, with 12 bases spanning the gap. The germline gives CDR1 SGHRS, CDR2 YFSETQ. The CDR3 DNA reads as TGCGCCAGCAGCCGGGGCGGTGCAAATGAGCAGTTCTTC. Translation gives CASSRGGANEQFF. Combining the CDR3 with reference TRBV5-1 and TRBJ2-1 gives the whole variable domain KAGVTQTPRYLIKTRGQQVTLSCSPISGHRSVSWYQQTPGQGLQFLFEYFSETQRNKGNFPGRFSGRQFSNSRSEMNVSTLELGDSALYLCASSRGGANEQFFGPGTRLTVL.

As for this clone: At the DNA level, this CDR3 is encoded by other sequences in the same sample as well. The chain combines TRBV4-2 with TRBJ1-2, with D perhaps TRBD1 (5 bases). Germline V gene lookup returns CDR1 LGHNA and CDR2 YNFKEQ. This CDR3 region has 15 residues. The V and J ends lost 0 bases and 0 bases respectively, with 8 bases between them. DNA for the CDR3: TGTGCCAGCAGCCAAGAGGTCAGGGCTAACTATGGCTACACCTTC. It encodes CASSQEVRANYGYTF.

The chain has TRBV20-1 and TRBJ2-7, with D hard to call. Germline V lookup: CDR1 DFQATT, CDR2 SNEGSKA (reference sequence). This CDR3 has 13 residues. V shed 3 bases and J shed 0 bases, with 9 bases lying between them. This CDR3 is CSASSGNSYEQYF. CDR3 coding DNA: TGCAGTGCTAGTTCTGGTAACTCCTACGAGCAGTACTTC.

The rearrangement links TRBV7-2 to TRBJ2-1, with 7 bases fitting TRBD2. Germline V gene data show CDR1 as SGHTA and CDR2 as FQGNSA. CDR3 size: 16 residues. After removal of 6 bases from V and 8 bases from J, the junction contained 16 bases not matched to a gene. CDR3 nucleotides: TGTGCCAGCAGTCCCCCCGCCGCGGGGGATTGGGATGAGCAGTTCTTC. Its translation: CASSPPAAGDWDEQFF.

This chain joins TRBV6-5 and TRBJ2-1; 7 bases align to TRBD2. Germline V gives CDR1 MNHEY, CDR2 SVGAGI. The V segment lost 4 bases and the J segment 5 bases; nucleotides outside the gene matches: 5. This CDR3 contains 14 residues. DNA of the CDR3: TGTGCCAGCAGTTTATCCGGGACTAACAATGAGCAGTTCTTC. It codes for CASSLSGTNNEQFF.

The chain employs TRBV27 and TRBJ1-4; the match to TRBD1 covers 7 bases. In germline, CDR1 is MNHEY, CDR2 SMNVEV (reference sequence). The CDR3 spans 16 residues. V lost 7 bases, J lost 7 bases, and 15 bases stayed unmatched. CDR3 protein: CASTSWTLGGPEKLFF. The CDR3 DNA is TGTGCCAGCACCTCCTGGACCCTAGGGGGCCCTGAAAAACTGTTTTTT.

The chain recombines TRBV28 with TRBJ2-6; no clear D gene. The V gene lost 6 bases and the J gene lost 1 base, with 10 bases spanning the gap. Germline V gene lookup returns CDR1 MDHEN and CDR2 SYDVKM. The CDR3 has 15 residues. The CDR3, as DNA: TGTGCCAGCAGATGGACGGTGTCTGGGGCCAACGTCCTGACTTTC. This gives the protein CASRWTVSGANVLTF.

CDR3 sequence reads: CASSLVGGGASIHNEQFF. CDR3 nucleotide sequence: TGTGCCAGCAGCTTAGTTGGCGGGGGGGCCTCGATACACAATGAGCAGTTCTTC. The gene calls are TRBV7-2 and TRBJ2-1; 9 bases are a match to TRBD2. V gave up 1 base and J gave up 5 bases; unmatched junction bases: 12. Germline V gene lookup returns CDR1 SGHTA and CDR2 FQGNSA. The CDR3 runs 18 residues.

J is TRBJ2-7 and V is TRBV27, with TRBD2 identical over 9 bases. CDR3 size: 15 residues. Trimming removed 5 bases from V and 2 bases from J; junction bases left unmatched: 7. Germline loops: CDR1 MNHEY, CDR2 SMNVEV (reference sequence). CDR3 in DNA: TGTGCCAGCAGTCCCTTCCCTAGCGGGACCTACGAGCAGTACTTC. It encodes CASSPFPSGTYEQYF.

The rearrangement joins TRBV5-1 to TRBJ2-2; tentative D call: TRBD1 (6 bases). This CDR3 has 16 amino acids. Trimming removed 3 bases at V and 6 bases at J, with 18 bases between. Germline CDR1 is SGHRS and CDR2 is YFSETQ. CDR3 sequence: CASSSDTGKEAGELFF. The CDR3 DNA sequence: TGCGCCAGCAGCTCGGATACAGGGAAAGAGGCCGGGGAGCTGTTTTTT.

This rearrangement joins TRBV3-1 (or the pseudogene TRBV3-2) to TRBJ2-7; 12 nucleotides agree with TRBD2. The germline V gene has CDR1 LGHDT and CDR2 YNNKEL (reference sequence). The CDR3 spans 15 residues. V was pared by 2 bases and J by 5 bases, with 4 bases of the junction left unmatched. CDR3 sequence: CASSQLAGGLDEQYF. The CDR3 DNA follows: TGTGCCAGCAGCCAACTAGCGGGGGGGCTCGACGAGCAGTACTTC.

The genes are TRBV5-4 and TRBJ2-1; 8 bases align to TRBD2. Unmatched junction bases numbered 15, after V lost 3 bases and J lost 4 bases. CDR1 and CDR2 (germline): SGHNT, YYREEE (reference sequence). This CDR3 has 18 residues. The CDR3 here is CASSSRDYSGGTYNEQFF. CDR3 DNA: TGTGCCAGCAGCTCAAGGGACTATTCGGGGGGGACGTACAATGAGCAGTTCTTC.

CDR3 residues: CASSVGTSTDTQYF. The CDR3 nucleotides read TGTGCCAGCAGTGTGGGGACGAGCACAGATACGCAGTATTTT. This sequence joins TRBV6-4 and TRBJ2-3; D possibly matches TRBD1 or TRBD2 (5 bases each). This CDR3 is 14 amino acids long. Trimming took off 4 bases at V and 0 bases at J, with 8 bases between the two ends. CDR1 is MRHNA, CDR2 SNTAGT, per germline.

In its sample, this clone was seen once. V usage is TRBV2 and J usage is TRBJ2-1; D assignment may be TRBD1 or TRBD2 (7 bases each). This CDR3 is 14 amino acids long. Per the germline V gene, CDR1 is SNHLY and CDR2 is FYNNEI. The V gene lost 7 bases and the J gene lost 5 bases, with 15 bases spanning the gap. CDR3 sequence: CASKLQGRDNEQFF. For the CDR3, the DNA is TGTGCCAGCAAGCTACAGGGGAGGGACAATGAGCAGTTCTTC.

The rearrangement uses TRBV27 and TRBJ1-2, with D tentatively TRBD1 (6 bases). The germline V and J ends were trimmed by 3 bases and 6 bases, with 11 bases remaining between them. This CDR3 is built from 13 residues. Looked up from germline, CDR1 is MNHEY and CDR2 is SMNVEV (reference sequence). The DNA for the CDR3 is TGTGCCAGCAGTTTTATAACAGGGAATGGCTACACCTTC. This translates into CASSFITGNGYTF.

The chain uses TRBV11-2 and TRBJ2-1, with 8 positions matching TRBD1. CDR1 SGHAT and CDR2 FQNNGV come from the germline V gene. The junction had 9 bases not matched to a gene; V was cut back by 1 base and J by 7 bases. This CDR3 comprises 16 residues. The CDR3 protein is CASSLVTGQVSNEQFF. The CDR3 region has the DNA TGTGCCAGCAGCTTAGTTACGGGACAGGTCTCTAATGAGCAGTTCTTC.

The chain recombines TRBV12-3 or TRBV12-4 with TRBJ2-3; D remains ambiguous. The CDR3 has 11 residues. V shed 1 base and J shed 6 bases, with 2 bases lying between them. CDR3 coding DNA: TGTGCCAGCAGTTTAGGGGATACGCAGTATTTT. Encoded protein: CASSLGDTQYF.

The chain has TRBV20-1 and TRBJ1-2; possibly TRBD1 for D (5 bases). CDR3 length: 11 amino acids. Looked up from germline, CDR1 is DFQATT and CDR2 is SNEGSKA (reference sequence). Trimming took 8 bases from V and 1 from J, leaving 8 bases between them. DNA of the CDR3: TGCAGTAAGACAGTTAACTATGGCTACACCTTC. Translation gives CSKTVNYGYTF.

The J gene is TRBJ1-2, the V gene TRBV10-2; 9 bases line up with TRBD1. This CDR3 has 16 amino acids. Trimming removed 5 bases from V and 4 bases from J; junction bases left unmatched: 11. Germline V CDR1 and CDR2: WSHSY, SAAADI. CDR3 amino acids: CASSLAGQGSGYGYTF. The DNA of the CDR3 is TGCGCCAGCAGTCTCGCCGGACAGGGGTCGGGCTATGGCTACACCTTC.

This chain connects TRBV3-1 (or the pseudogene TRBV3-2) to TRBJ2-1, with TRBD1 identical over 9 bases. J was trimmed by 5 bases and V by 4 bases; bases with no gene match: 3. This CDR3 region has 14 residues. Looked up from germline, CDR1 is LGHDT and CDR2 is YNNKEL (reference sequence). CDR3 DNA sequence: TGTGCCAGCAGCCCGCGGACAGGGGACAATGAGCAGTTCTTC. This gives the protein CASSPRTGDNEQFF.

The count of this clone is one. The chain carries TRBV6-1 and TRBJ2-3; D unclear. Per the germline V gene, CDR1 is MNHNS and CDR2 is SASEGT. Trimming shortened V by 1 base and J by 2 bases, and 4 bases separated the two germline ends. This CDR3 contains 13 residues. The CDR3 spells CASSEVPTDTQYF. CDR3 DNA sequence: TGTGCCAGCAGTGAAGTCCCCACAGATACGCAGTATTTT.